This entry lists 22 T cell receptor beta chains sequenced from one sample in a study of blood T cell repertoires in COVID-19. Here immunoSEQ multiplex PCR was the method, and the copy in TCRdb shows in-frame clones only, minus some. The table shows under 300,000 clones, with 85% to 90% occurring only once. Sequencing used peripheral blood. Receptors were obtained from a middle-aged woman who had recovered from COVID-19.

The chain recombines TRBV7-2 with TRBJ1-2; a weak D match, TRBD1 (5 bases). Germline CDR1 is SGHTA and CDR2 is FQGNSA. The CDR3 has 13 residues. V was trimmed by 1 base and J by 4 bases, leaving 7 bases between them. The CDR3 DNA is TGTGCCAGCAGCTTAGTCCAGGGCTATGGCTACACCTTC. This codes for CASSLVQGYGYTF.

This clone was counted a few times. The chain carries TRBV7-8 and TRBJ2-2; maybe TRBD2 (5 bases). Germline CDR1 is SGHVS and CDR2 is FQNEAQ. CDR3 length: 13 residues. V lost 5 bases to trimming and J lost 3 bases, with 7 bases between them. This CDR3 is CASSPRDTGELFF. In DNA form, the CDR3 reads TGTGCCAGCAGCCCGCGGGACACCGGGGAGCTGTTTTTT.

The chain links TRBV5-1 to TRBJ1-2, with 7 bases matching TRBD1. V shed 6 bases and J 4 bases; nucleotides not matched to a gene: 15. Germline values: CDR1 SGHRS, CDR2 YFSETQ. CDR3 length: 16 residues. The chain's CDR3 is CASTTGFMATSYGYTF. The CDR3 bases are TGCGCCAGCACGACAGGGTTTATGGCGACGAGCTATGGCTACACCTTC.

The rearrangement uses TRBV10-3 and TRBJ2-3; TRBD1 matches 7 bases. The CDR3 sequence is 16 residues long. The germline V gene encodes CDR1 ENHRY and CDR2 SYGVKD. V dropped 6 bases and J dropped 0; count of bases not matched to a gene: 9. The CDR3 DNA follows: TGTGCCATCAGCGGGGCCCCACAGGGGAGCACAGATACGCAGTATTTT. Translation gives CAISGAPQGSTDTQYF.

The chain employs TRBV20-1 and TRBJ2-1; unclear D gene. The CDR3 extends over 11 amino acids. V was cut by 0 bases and J by 10 bases, with 7 bases left in between. Germline V lookup: CDR1 DFQATT, CDR2 SNEGSKA (reference sequence). CDR3 coding DNA: TGCAGTGCTAGAGATGTGAGAGAGCAGTTCTTC. It encodes CSARDVREQFF.

The rearrangement links TRBV18 to TRBJ2-1; 7 bases match TRBD2. The CDR3 sequence is 16 residues long. V was clipped by 3 bases and J by 7 bases; unmatched bases: 12. Germline values: CDR1 KGHSH, CDR2 LQKENI. The CDR3 loop is CASSPPGRLAGNEQFF. DNA of the CDR3: TGTGCCAGCTCACCCCCGGGGCGACTAGCAGGGAATGAGCAGTTCTTC. The full variable domain, its missing parts supplied by reference TRBV18 and TRBJ2-1, is NAGVMQNPRHLVRRRGQEARLRCSPMKGHSHVYWYRQLPEEGLKFMVYLQKENIIDESGMPKERFSAEFPKEGPSILRIQQVVRGDSAAYFCASSPPGRLAGNEQFFGPGTRLTVL.

The rearrangement uses TRBV6-2 or TRBV6-3 and TRBJ1-1, with no clear D. The V end was cut by 6 bases, the J end by 7 bases, with 9 bases between. CDR1 and CDR2 from the germline V gene are MNHEY and SVGEGT. The CDR3 totals 11 residues. The CDR3 bases are TGTGCCAGCAGCACCCGGGTTGAAGCTTTCTTT. Encoded protein: CASSTRVEAFF.

This chain uses TRBV21-1 with TRBJ2-5; TRBD2 is the table's D call, not checked against the DNA. TRBV21-1 is listed as a pseudogene. The CDR3 is 15 amino acids. The CDR3 region is CASSPLGLAQETQYF. The CDR3 nucleotides are TGTGCCAGCAGCCCCCTCGGACTAGCGCAAGAGACCCAGTACTTC.

This clone was seen repeatedly, ten times or more. V is TRBV18 and J is TRBJ2-1; TRBD2 aligns across 9 bases. Germline V gene lookup returns CDR1 KGHSH and CDR2 LQKENI. The V and J ends lost 3 bases and 10 bases, in that order; junction bases with no gene match: 13. The CDR3 consists of 16 residues. CDR3 nucleotide sequence: TGTGCCAGCTCACCCCGAACCGGGACTAGCCCTTCAGAGCAGTTCTTC. It translates to CASSPRTGTSPSEQFF.

V usage is TRBV4-1 and J usage is TRBJ2-2; TRBD1 aligns across 9 bases. The CDR3 extends over 18 amino acids. V lost 1 base, J lost 5 bases, and 11 bases stayed unmatched. Germline CDR1 is MGHRA and CDR2 is YSYEKL. Written as DNA, the CDR3 is TGCGCCAGCAGCCAAGGGTTTATCCCGGGACAGGGAACCGGGGAGCTGTTTTTT. As protein: CASSQGFIPGQGTGELFF.

The rearrangement joins TRBV6-2 or TRBV6-3 to TRBJ2-1; D might be TRBD1 (5 bases). Germline CDR1 reads MNHEY; CDR2 reads SVGEGT. V lost 6 bases to trimming and J lost 16 bases, with 16 bases between them. The CDR3 has 11 amino acids. In nucleotides, the CDR3 is TGTGCCAGCAGCCCCGGACATCTCCGATTCTTC. Translation: CASSPGHLRFF.

The J gene is TRBJ1-1, the V gene TRBV5-1; D might be TRBD1 (5 bases). Between the trimmed V and J ends, which lost 0 bases and 6 bases, there was a span of 9 bases. Germline V lookup: CDR1 SGHRS, CDR2 YFSETQ. The CDR3 has 13 amino acids. The CDR3, as DNA: TGCGCCAGCAGCTTGGCCCGGGGGGCTGAAGCTTTCTTT. This encodes CASSLARGAEAFF.

The chain's CDR3 is CASSVTGSKNTIYF. CDR3 sequence (DNA): TGTGCCAGCAGCGTAACCGGGTCAAAAAACACCATATATTTT. J is TRBJ1-3 and V is TRBV9, with D uncertain. Germline assignment: CDR1 SGDLS and CDR2 YYNGEE. This CDR3 is built from 14 residues. The germline V and J ends were trimmed by 1 base and 6 bases, with 11 bases remaining between them.

The chain uses TRBV10-3 and TRBJ2-4; 7 bases match TRBD2. Germline CDR1 ENHRY, CDR2 SYGVKD. V was pared by 6 bases and J by 1 base, with 3 bases of the junction left unmatched. The length of the CDR3 is 14 residues. The CDR3, as DNA: TGTGCCATCAGCCCAGCGGGGGCCAAAAACATTCAGTACTTC. Amino acids: CAISPAGAKNIQYF.

The chain is built from TRBV29-1 and TRBJ2-1; 10 bases fit TRBD1. The germline CDR1 and CDR2 sequences are SQVTM and ANQGSEA. CDR3 size: 14 residues. The trim removed 6 bases at V and 8 bases at J, leaving 10 bases unmatched. The CDR3 region is CSVGGQGVVDEQFF. CDR3 bases: TGCAGCGTCGGCGGACAGGGGGTGGTCGATGAGCAGTTCTTC.

This chain connects TRBV27 to TRBJ1-1; 7 bases align to TRBD1. The ends lost 4 bases at V and 4 bases at J; junction bases unmatched: 12. CDR3 length: 16 residues. Germline CDR1 is MNHEY and CDR2 is SMNVEV (reference sequence). CDR3: CASSSTGVLGGTEAFF. The CDR3 nucleotides are TGTGCCAGCAGTTCAACAGGGGTCCTGGGGGGCACTGAAGCTTTCTTT.

This clone was recorded a few times. This chain links TRBV2 with TRBJ2-7, with D perhaps TRBD2 (6 bases). V shed 6 bases and J shed 6 bases, with 18 bases lying between them. The CDR3 totals 14 residues. Germline V lookup: CDR1 SNHLY, CDR2 FYNNEI. CDR3 coding DNA: TGTGCCAGCAGCCGCGACAGCGGGTCGGGCGAGCAGTACTTC. The encoded protein is CASSRDSGSGEQYF.

This chain connects TRBV7-9 to TRBJ1-5, with a weak D call TRBD1 (5 bases). V was cut by 4 bases and J by 7 bases, with 17 bases left in between. From germline, CDR1 is SEHNR and CDR2 FQNEAQ (reference sequence). The CDR3 sequence is 15 residues long. CDR3 region: CASSSPGGGLQPQHF. The DNA for the CDR3 is TGTGCCAGCAGCTCTCCGGGGGGGGGTCTCCAGCCCCAGCATTTT.

This chain connects TRBV4-3 to TRBJ2-1, with 10 bases fitting TRBD1. Germline values: CDR1 LGHNA, CDR2 YSLEER. J was trimmed by 7 bases and V by 1 base; bases with no gene match: 4. There are 15 residues in the CDR3. DNA of the CDR3: TGCGCCAGCAGCCAAGTTGGGGGACAGGGGAATGAGCAGTTCTTC. This translates into CASSQVGGQGNEQFF.

The chain uses TRBV7-6 and TRBJ2-7, with D perhaps matching TRBD2 (6 bases). The CDR3 consists of 14 residues. The V and J ends lost 6 bases and 2 bases respectively, with 14 bases between them. The germline CDR1 and CDR2 sequences are SGHVS and FNYEAQ. CDR3 nucleotide sequence: TGTGCCAGCAGACCCGAGACGGGAGCCTACGAGCAGTACTTC. It specifies CASRPETGAYEQYF.

The chain combines TRBV25-1 with TRBJ2-5; D possibly corresponds to TRBD1 (6 bases). This CDR3 region has 15 residues. The germline V gene has CDR1 MGHDK and CDR2 SYGVNS. V shed 2 bases and J shed 2 bases, with 12 bases lying between them. The CDR3 region is CASSERGIAQETQYF. The CDR3 DNA reads as TGTGCCAGCAGTGAAAGGGGGATAGCGCAAGAGACCCAGTACTTC.

This clone appeared a single time. The V call is TRBV21-1, the J call TRBJ2-5; TRBD1 is the table's D call and was not checked against the DNA. TRBV21-1 is termed a pseudogene. This CDR3 spans 15 amino acids. The CDR3 DNA reads TGTGCCAGCAGCAAAGGGGGGGACAGCCAAGAGACCCAGTACTTC. Encoded protein: CASSKGGDSQETQYF.